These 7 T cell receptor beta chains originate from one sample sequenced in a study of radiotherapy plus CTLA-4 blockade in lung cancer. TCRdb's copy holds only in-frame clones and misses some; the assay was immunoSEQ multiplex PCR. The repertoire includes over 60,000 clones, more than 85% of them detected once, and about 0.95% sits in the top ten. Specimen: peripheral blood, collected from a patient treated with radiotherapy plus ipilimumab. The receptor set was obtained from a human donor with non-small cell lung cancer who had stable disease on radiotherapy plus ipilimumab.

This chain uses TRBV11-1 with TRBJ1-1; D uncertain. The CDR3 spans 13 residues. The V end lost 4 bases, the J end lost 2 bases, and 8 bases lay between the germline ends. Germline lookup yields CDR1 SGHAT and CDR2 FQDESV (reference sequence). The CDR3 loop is CASSSDGNTEAFF. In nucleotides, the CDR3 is TGTGCCAGCAGCTCAGACGGAAACACTGAAGCTTTCTTT.

The CDR3 sequence: CASSRLAGETQYF. The DNA of the CDR3 is TGCGCCAGCAGCCGACTAGCGGGAGAGACCCAGTACTTC. The chain recombines TRBV4-1 with TRBJ2-5; TRBD2 aligns across 10 bases. Germline assignment: CDR1 MGHRA and CDR2 YSYEKL. V trimming: 4 bases; J trimming: 4 bases; junction bases outside the gene matches: 0. The CDR3 loop spans 13 amino acids.

CDR3 sequence (DNA): TGTGCCAGCAGTGCTCGGGGGGGCTTAAACACTGAAGCTTTCTTT. The encoded protein is CASSARGGLNTEAFF. V usage is TRBV27 and J usage is TRBJ1-1; weak D call: TRBD1 (6 bases). The CDR3 is 15 amino acids. CDR1 MNHEY and CDR2 SMNVEV come from the germline V gene (reference sequence). V shed 5 bases and J shed 2 bases, with 15 bases lying between them.

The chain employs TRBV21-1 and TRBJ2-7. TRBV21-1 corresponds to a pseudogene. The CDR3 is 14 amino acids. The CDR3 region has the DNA TGTGCCAGCAGCAAAGGAGGGGAAGGAGACGAGCAGTACTTC. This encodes CASSKGGEGDEQYF.

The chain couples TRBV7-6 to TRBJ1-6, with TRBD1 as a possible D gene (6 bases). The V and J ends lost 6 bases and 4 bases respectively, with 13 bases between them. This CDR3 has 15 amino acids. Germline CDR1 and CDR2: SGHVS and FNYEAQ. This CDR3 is CASREDRSYNSPLHF. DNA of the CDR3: TGTGCCAGCAGAGAAGACAGGTCGTATAATTCACCCCTCCACTTT.

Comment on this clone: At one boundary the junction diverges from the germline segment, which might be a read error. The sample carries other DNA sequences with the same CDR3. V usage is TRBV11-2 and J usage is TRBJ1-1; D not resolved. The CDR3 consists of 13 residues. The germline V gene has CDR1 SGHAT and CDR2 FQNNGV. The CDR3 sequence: CASSYKGYTEAFF. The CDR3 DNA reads TGTGCCAGCAGCTACAAGGGATACACTGAAGCCTTCTTT.

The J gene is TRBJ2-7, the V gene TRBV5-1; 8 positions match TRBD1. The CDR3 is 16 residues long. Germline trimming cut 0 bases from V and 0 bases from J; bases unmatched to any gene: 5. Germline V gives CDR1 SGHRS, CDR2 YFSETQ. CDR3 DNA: TGCGCCAGCAGCTTGGGGGACAGGCCCCGCTCCTACGAGCAGTACTTC. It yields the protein CASSLGDRPRSYEQYF.